A selection of T cell receptor beta chains follows, all from one sample in a study of spatial heterogeneity in lung cancer. TCRdb itself ran the 5' RACE reads through MiXCR, one entry per CDR3 protein. There are just under 1,500 distinct CDR3 sequences in the sample; 15% to 20% occur only once, and about 47% lies in the top ten. The material sequenced was lung tumor tissue, taken at surgery. The receptors were sampled from a male donor with early-stage non-small cell lung cancer. Each CDR3 is given with its conserved first and last residue. A D gene is named only where the DNA matches it firmly. Expanded clones get a size class; other rows say once, few or many, or leave the size out.

size	V	J	D	DNA	CDR3
medium-sized	TRBV28	TRBJ1-1	TRBD1	TGTGCCAGCAGGGGTCGGGACAGGCCAATGAACACTGAAGCTTTCTTT	CASRGRDRPMNTEAFF
medium-sized	TRBV25-1	TRBJ1-1	TRBD1	TGTGCCAGCAGAAAACAAACCGGGACAGGGATACGAGCTTTCTTT	CASRKQTGTGIRAFF
medium-sized	TRBV5-6	TRBJ1-4	TRBD1	TGTGCCAGCAGCTCCAGGGGGAATGAAAAACTGTTTTTT	CASSSRGNEKLFF
few	TRBV12-3/TRBV12-4	TRBJ1-6	-	TGTGCCAGCAGTTTAGGGGGGTTGGGGAATTCACCCCTCCACTTT	CASSLGGLGNSPLHF
large	TRBV4-3	TRBJ2-3	TRBD2	TGCGCCAGCAGCCAAGATTCGGCTCGTGCGGGAGGACGCACAGATACGCAGTATTTT	CASSQDSARAGGRTDTQYF
-	TRBV5-4	TRBJ2-7	-	TGTGCCAGCGGGGCGGGGCCGACCTACGAGCAGTACTTC	CASGAGPTYEQYF
medium-sized	TRBV20-1	TRBJ2-1	TRBD2	TGCAGTGCTATCACTAGCGGGAGAGGGATTGAGCAGTTCTTC	CSAITSGRGIEQFF
medium-sized	TRBV20-1	TRBJ2-7	-	TGCAGTGCTGCCCCCGCCCGGGCCCGGGGCTACGAGCAGTACTTC	CSAAPARARGYEQYF
medium-sized	TRBV5-1	TRBJ2-5	-	TGCGCCAGCAGCTTGGGAGGAGGAGAGACCCAGTACTTC	CASSLGGGETQYF
-	TRBV12-3/TRBV12-4	TRBJ2-5	-	TGTGCCAGCAGTTTAGTGGGTACGGAGACCCAGTACTTC	CASSLVGTETQYF
-	TRBV27	TRBJ2-7	-	TGTGCCAGCAGTTCCTTTCGGGGGCCCGGTGGCGAGCAGTACTTC	CASSSFRGPGGEQYF
-	TRBV3-1	TRBJ1-2	-	TGTGCCAGCAGCCGAAACTATGGCTACACCTTC	CASSRNYGYTF
few	TRBV6-5	TRBJ2-2	-	TGTGCCAGCAGTGAAGGGGCAAACACCGGGGAGCTGTTTTTT	CASSEGANTGELFF
-	TRBV20-1	TRBJ2-1	-	TGCAGTGCTAGACATCCTACCAGACCCTCCAATGAGCAGTTCTTC	CSARHPTRPSNEQFF
medium-sized	TRBV30	TRBJ2-7	-	TGTGCCTGGGCCTACTCGGACTACGAGCAGTACTTC	CAWAYSDYEQYF
medium-sized	TRBV7-3	TRBJ2-7	-	TGTGCCAGCAGCTTATCGAACTCACCGGACTACGAGCAGTACTTC	CASSLSNSPDYEQYF
medium-sized	TRBV19	TRBJ2-1	TRBD2	TGTGCCAGTAGTATAGCCCTAGCGGGGGGGAAGAATGAGCAGTTCTTC	CASSIALAGGKNEQFF
few	TRBV12-3/TRBV12-4	TRBJ1-1	-	TGTGCCAGCACCGGACAGTGGGCGGGCACTGAAGCTTTCTTT	CASTGQWAGTEAFF
medium-sized	TRBV20-1	TRBJ2-7	-	TGCAGTGCTAGAATGTACTACGAGCAGTACTTC	CSARMYYEQYF
-	TRBV11-2	TRBJ1-2	-	TGTGCCAGCAGCCGTGCACTCGATTTCTATGGCTACACCTTC	CASSRALDFYGYTF
many	TRBV29-1	TRBJ2-3	-	TGCAGCGCCCCCCCCAGCGGTACTAGCACAGATACGCAGTATTTT	CSAPPSGTSTDTQYF
medium-sized	TRBV6-5	TRBJ2-1	TRBD1	TGTGCCAGCAGTTACTCACAGGGACAGGGGCTCCTAAGCTCCTACAATGAGCAGTTCTTC	CASSYSQGQGLLSSYNEQFF
medium-sized	TRBV7-6	TRBJ1-1	-	TGTGCCAGCAGCCTCTCGGGGGCCACGAACACTGAAGCTTTCTTT	CASSLSGATNTEAFF
-	TRBV2	TRBJ1-6	TRBD1	TGTGCCAGCAGCAAAGGGACAGCGGGAGATAATTCACCCCTCCACTTT	CASSKGTAGDNSPLHF
many	TRBV11-2	TRBJ2-7	-	TGTGCCAGCAGCCAAGGACTGGGGGGTGGCGAGCAGTACTTC	CASSQGLGGGEQYF
medium-sized	TRBV7-2	TRBJ2-3	-	TGTGCCAGCAGCTCAACTTTCCCGGGACTCGTTTTTTTT	CASSSTFPGLVFF
medium-sized	TRBV30	TRBJ2-4	-	TGTGCCTGGACCGGGACACCCAAAAACATTCAGTACTTC	CAWTGTPKNIQYF
medium-sized	TRBV30	TRBJ1-5	-	TGTGCCTGGTCCCCCCGGGGAGATCAGCCCCAGCATTTT	CAWSPRGDQPQHF
medium-sized	TRBV7-3	TRBJ2-1	-	TGTGCCAGCAGCTTACGGGGGCTGTCCGACAATGAGCAGTTCTTC	CASSLRGLSDNEQFF
medium-sized	TRBV5-1	TRBJ2-5	TRBD1	TGCGCCAGCAGCTTGGGGACAGGGAGGCCAGAGACCCAGTACTTC	CASSLGTGRPETQYF
medium-sized	TRBV7-7	TRBJ2-3	-	TGTGCCAGCAGCTTTTCCGGGAGCACAGATACGCAGTATTTT	CASSFSGSTDTQYF
-	TRBV5-1	TRBJ2-2	-	TGCGCCAGCAGCTTGGTGCCGGGCGGCGGTCGGGCCGGGGAGCTGTTTTTT	CASSLVPGGGRAGELFF
medium-sized	TRBV30	TRBJ2-7	-	TGTGCCTGGAGTTTTATAGACCAGTACCGGTACTTC	CAWSFIDQYRYF
medium-sized	TRBV7-3	TRBJ2-1	-	TGTGCCAGCAGCTTGATGGGGTACAATGAGCAGTTCTTC	CASSLMGYNEQFF
medium-sized	TRBV20-1	TRBJ2-7	-	TGCAGTGCTAGCTATGAGCCCCCACTCTACGAGCAGTACTTC	CSASYEPPLYEQYF
-	TRBV6-5	TRBJ1-6	-	TGTCCCAGCAGTTACTTTCAGGAGGACCTCCACTTT	CPSSYFQEDLHF
medium-sized	TRBV20-1	TRBJ1-5	-	TGCAGTGCTAGGGATCCTAGCAATCAGCCCCAGCATTTT	CSARDPSNQPQHF
-	TRBV20-1	TRBJ1-5	TRBD1	TGCAGTGTAGGACAGGCCAATCAGCCCCAGCATTTT	CSVGQANQPQHF
few	TRBV15	TRBJ2-1	-	TGTGCCACCAGCAGAGAGGCGGCAGTGTTGGATGAGCAGTTCTTC	CATSREAAVLDEQFF
many	TRBV27	TRBJ1-1	-	TGTGCCAGCAGTTATTGGGGTGGAAACACTGAAGCTTTCTTT	CASSYWGGNTEAFF
medium-sized	TRBV20-1	TRBJ2-5	TRBD2	TGCAGTGCTAGAGGCGGGACTAGCGCGGAGACCCAGTACTTC	CSARGGTSAETQYF
-	TRBV28	TRBJ1-1	-	TGTGCCAGCAGTCGCGGACAGCCCAACACTGAAGCTTTCTTT	CASSRGQPNTEAFF
medium-sized	TRBV12-3/TRBV12-4	TRBJ1-5	-	TGTGCCAGCAGTTTAATGGGGGGAAGCAAGCCCCAGCATTTT	CASSLMGGSKPQHF
medium-sized	TRBV7-2	TRBJ1-1	-	TGTGCCAGCAGCTTAAAAGGGGCAGGTGAAGCTTTCTTT	CASSLKGAGEAFF
-	TRBV20-1	TRBJ2-7	-	TGCAGTGCTCACCCGCGCCCCGGCTACGAGCAGTACTTC	CSAHPRPGYEQYF
-	TRBV7-2	TRBJ1-1	-	TGTGCCAGCAGCTCCACACCCGGGATGGGCGAAGCTTTCTTT	CASSSTPGMGEAFF